In its sample, the clone carrying this TCR beta chain was seen a few times. The data originate from a study of a mutant IDH1 vaccine in newly diagnosed glioma. V gave up 5 bases and J gave up 1 base; unmatched junction bases: 2. The germline CDR1 and CDR2 sequences are SGHDT and YYEEEE. The CDR3 has 13 residues. Only in-frame clones appear in the TCRdb table, and some are missing; sequencing was by immunoSEQ multiplex PCR. The sample has around 92,000 clones; roughly 89% are singletons. The time point: baseline, week 1 (first vaccination visit). As to treatment: pre-vaccination baseline after standard-of-care therapy.

Sample: PBMCs, taken from a glioma patient treated with radiotherapy, temozolomide or both. The clonotype was recovered from a woman aged 45-65 years with glioma. The rearrangement joins TRBV5-6 to TRBJ1-1, with 7 bases matching TRBD1. The CDR3, as DNA: TGTGCCAGCAGAGGACAGGAGAACACTGAAGCTTTCTTT. Protein sequence: CASRGQENTEAFF.